The source of this T cell receptor (beta chain) is a study of beta chain features in type 1 diabetes (dated by TCRdb to between 2018 and 2020). Turning to the overall study: Patients and healthy donors did not differ in mean age, gender distribution, total cell number or subset yield. The study compared the TCRB repertoires of sorted circulating CD4+ T cell subsets in recently diagnosed type 1 diabetes patients with those in matched healthy donors. A total of 100 million to 140 million sorted cells were examined across all samples, and the number of cells per subset was strongly correlated with RNA yield. Regulatory and stem cell-like memory subsets were isolated from only 8 patients and roughly 8 healthy donors, whereas naive and central memory subsets came from all 30 or so donors. The investigation overall reported the following: A moderate but significant shortening of TCRB CDR3 length was observed in type 1 diabetes patients in all four CD4+ subsets. Fewer insertions and more nucleotide deletions at VDJ recombination sites were observed in patients with type 1 diabetes, implying thymic rearrangement abnormalities. Shorter templates might be favored by PCR, yet because patient and control samples were amplified and corrected together, any such skew would affect both groups equally. Only small numbers of individuals were included in the HLA sub-analyses, which left unresolved whether HLA type had any influence on TCRB rearrangement. Naive, central memory and regulatory TCRB repertoires appeared more similar among patients than among healthy donors. Because cDNA was sequenced instead of genomic DNA, highly expressing activated cells could be over-represented, though the groups showed no difference in activation or CD3 levels.

Inclusive of the bounding cysteine and phenylalanine, the CDR3 is 11 residues long. Only the CDR3 DNA is retained, 33 bases long and in frame from the first base. V is clipped by 6 bases and J by 10 bases, and the sequence between their germline boundaries is 13 bases long. CDR1 is given as SQVTM and CDR2 as ANQGSEA, both from the germline V gene. From each donor, a single peripheral blood sample of approximately 110 mL on average was drawn into heparinised tubes. Naive, central memory, regulatory and stem cell-like memory CD4+ T cells were sorted on a BD FACSAria II using a panel including CD45RO, CCR7, CD25, CD127, CD95 and CD27. A purity above 95% was achieved for all sorted populations. PBMCs were isolated immediately by Lymphoprep density gradient centrifugation and stained directly without culture. To minimize batch effects, samples were stained and sorted in pairs, one healthy donor with one patient per experiment.

All of the isolated RNA was reverse transcribed with the High Capacity cDNA Reverse Transcription Kit, so expressed TCRB transcripts were sequenced. Naive, central memory and regulatory T cell samples underwent deep immunoSEQ sequencing, averaging approximately 3.3 million total reads per sample. After sorted cells were lysed in RLT buffer, RNA was extracted with DNase-treated RNeasy Micro or Mini kits, with the choice depending on cell number. To prevent cross-contamination, each cell subset was processed individually, whereas patient and healthy donor samples were processed jointly. The immunoSEQ multiplex PCR was used to amplify TCRB sequences from cDNA, yielding 87-bp fragments that span the CDR3 region. The amplicons were sequenced using the Illumina HiSeq platform. In the paper's pipeline: PCR bias was corrected computationally using synthetic template baselines, and reads within Hamming distance 2 were collapsed, with unmergeable singletons discarded. By aligning reads against IMGT, V, D and J genes, CDR3 length, and insertions or deletions at six rearrangement sites were assigned. Clonotype counts were normalized to sorted cell number within each subset before computing true diversity and Gini coefficients with the tcR R package. Repertoire sharing was quantified using the overlap coefficient calculated on TCRB nucleotide sequences. Out-of-frame TCRB sequences from naive cells were analyzed to stand in for the pre-selection repertoire. Held by TCRdb, this immuneACCESS table contains in-frame sequences only and omits some clones. Under half of the omission traces to an unresolved V gene where checked; the cause of the rest is unknown. That table furnishes V, J and clone size, whereas the DNA furnished D and trimming. The sample profile shows roughly 260,000 clones; about a tenth of them were found once. Of the sample, around 0.017% is held by the ten largest clones.

This clone was counted a few times. Its antigen specificity is not known. No base-level quality is on record; no much larger clone is a single base apart. Sequenced: naive CD4+ T cells from blood. The cell subset or site label of this sample denotes: true naive CD4+ T cells. The rearrangement joined TRBV29-1 to TRBJ2-1, and perhaps TRBD1 as D gene, on 6 matching bases. The source of this sequence is a man aged 25-40 years with type 1 diabetes. The bases read TGCAGCGTCTACAGGGAAGGGGAGCAGTTCTTC. Its translation is CSVYREGEQFF.